Each of the 23 T cell receptor beta chains below was sequenced from the same sample in a study of blood T cell repertoires in COVID-19. Libraries were prepared by immunoSEQ multiplex PCR; TCRdb keeps only in-frame clonotypes and omits some of them. The data hold roughly 160,000 clones, with around 79% observed a single time. The sequencing input was PBMCs or T cells enriched from blood (not recorded which). Source of these receptors: a man between 50 and 59 years old who had recovered from COVID-19.

V gene TRBV7-5 combines with J gene TRBJ2-7; TRBD1 is taken as the D call from the table, unchecked against the DNA. TRBV7-5 is a known pseudogene. CDR3 size: 14 residues. The CDR3 DNA follows: TGTGTCAGAAGCGTTAAACACAGCTCCTACGAGCAGTACTTC. Encoded protein: CVRSVKHSSYEQYF.

The chain links TRBV2 to TRBJ2-3; a possible D gene is TRBD1 (5 bases). Looked up from germline, CDR1 is SNHLY and CDR2 is FYNNEI. The V gene lost 8 bases and the J gene lost 2 bases, with 14 bases spanning the gap. CDR3 length equals 14 residues. The CDR3 bases are TGTGCCAGCGGGGCGGAGTTAGCCACAGATACGCAGTATTTT. It codes for CASGAELATDTQYF.

The chain carries TRBV6-5 and TRBJ1-5, with D possibly TRBD1 on 6 matching bases. Germline V gene lookup returns CDR1 MNHEY and CDR2 SVGAGI. Trimming cost V 6 bases and J 8 bases, with 20 bases left between them. The CDR3 extends over 15 amino acids. The CDR3 nucleotides are TGTGCCAGCAGCCCCCCCCGACAGGCGAGAGAGCCCCAGCATTTT. It codes for CASSPPRQAREPQHF.

The chain uses TRBV24-1 and TRBJ2-1, with D possibly matching TRBD2 (6 bases). The CDR3 extends over 15 amino acids. Germline V gives CDR1 KGHDR, CDR2 SFDVKD. The V and J ends lost 5 bases and 8 bases respectively, with 18 bases between them. CDR3 coding DNA: TGTGCCACCAGTGCCCAAGCGGAGGGGCGGGATGAGCAGTTCTTC. Amino acid sequence: CATSAQAEGRDEQFF.

The count of this clone is one. J is TRBJ2-2 and V is TRBV5-1; D may be TRBD1 (6 bases). From germline, CDR1 is SGHRS and CDR2 YFSETQ. V lost 0 bases and J lost 3, with 9 bases in between. The CDR3 extends over 15 amino acids. CDR3 loop: CASSLDRVDTGELFF. In DNA, the CDR3 is TGCGCCAGCAGCTTGGACAGGGTGGACACCGGGGAGCTGTTTTTT.

CDR3 DNA sequence: TGTGCCAGCAGCCTCGGGGGGAGAGACACAGATACGCAGTATTTT. As protein: CASSLGGRDTDTQYF. The gene calls are TRBV7-2 and TRBJ2-3; 7 nucleotides match TRBD2. The CDR3 has 15 residues. CDR1 is SGHTA and CDR2 is FQGNSA in the germline V gene. V lost 5 bases and J lost 2; bases outside the gene matches: 7.

A remark on this clone: A read error may be the cause here, since a much bigger clone is one base away. Other nucleotide sequences from this sample produce the same CDR3. This rearrangement joins TRBV19 to TRBJ2-7; 9 positions match TRBD1. Germline CDR1 and CDR2: LNHDA and SQIVND (reference sequence). Trimming took 4 bases from V and 5 from J; bases not matched to a gene: 6. The CDR3 contains 14 residues. Here the CDR3 reads CASSTGTGTHEQYF. The CDR3 DNA follows: TGTGCCAGTAGTACCGGGACAGGGACCCACGAGCAGTACTTC.

V and J are TRBV19 and TRBJ1-2, with 9 bases lining up with TRBD1. This CDR3 comprises 12 residues. Losses at the gene ends were 4 bases for V and 7 bases for J; bases not matched to a gene: 1. Germline lookup yields CDR1 LNHDA and CDR2 SQIVND (reference sequence). The CDR3 loop reads CASSTQGAGYTF. The CDR3 coding sequence is TGTGCCAGTAGTACACAGGGGGCTGGCTACACCTTC.

The chain uses TRBV5-1 and TRBJ2-3, with D hard to call. The CDR3 runs 14 residues. Germline V gene data show CDR1 as SGHRS and CDR2 as YFSETQ. V lost 3 bases and J lost 0, with 8 bases in between. CDR3 sequence (DNA): TGCGCCAGCAGCTCTTTCTCTAGCACAGATACGCAGTATTTT. Translated: CASSSFSSTDTQYF.

The chain couples TRBV28 to TRBJ1-1; no reliable D call. Trimming cost V 2 bases and J 2 bases, with 9 bases left between them. Germline V lookup: CDR1 MDHEN, CDR2 SYDVKM. The length of the CDR3 is 14 residues. CDR3 bases: TGTGCCAGCAGTTTAACTAAGGAAAACACTGAAGCTTTCTTT. This codes for CASSLTKENTEAFF.

V usage is TRBV11-1 and J usage is TRBJ1-1; D uncertain. Germline V gene data show CDR1 as SGHAT and CDR2 as FQDESV (reference sequence). The CDR3 is 15 residues long. Trimming took off 5 bases at V and 1 base at J, with 14 bases between the two ends. The CDR3 sequence is CASSPSAVTNTEAFF. Here the CDR3 DNA reads TGTGCCAGCAGCCCCAGTGCCGTTACGAACACTGAAGCTTTCTTT.

As to this clone: At one end, the junction sequence differs from germline, possibly due to a read error. The same CDR3 arises from other DNA sequences in this sample as well. This chain links TRBV6-5 with TRBJ2-7, with TRBD1 as a possible D gene (5 bases). In germline, CDR1 is MNHEY, CDR2 SVGAGI. The CDR3 runs to 13 residues. In DNA, the CDR3 is TGTGCCAGCACCTCCAGGACATTGTACGAGCAATACTTC. Translating it yields CASTSRTLYEQYF.

The chain recombines TRBV18 with TRBJ2-5; 7 positions match TRBD2. V lost 0 bases to trimming and J lost 3 bases; unmatched junction nucleotides: 7. The CDR3 has 16 amino acids. Germline V lookup: CDR1 KGHSH, CDR2 LQKENI. The DNA of the CDR3 is TGTGCCAGCTCACCACCGAATTATACTAGCGAAGAGACCCAGTACTTC. It is translated as CASSPPNYTSEETQYF.

The rearrangement uses TRBV7-9 and TRBJ2-7; TRBD2 matches at 8 bases. The CDR3 runs to 13 residues. The V segment lost 5 bases and the J segment 3 bases; nucleotides outside the gene matches: 3. Germline V gene lookup returns CDR1 SEHNR and CDR2 FQNEAQ (reference sequence). In DNA, the CDR3 is TGTGCCAGCAGCCCCGGGACTAGCTACGAGCAGTACTTC. This codes for CASSPGTSYEQYF.

This clone has only a few counts. This rearrangement joins TRBV10-3 to TRBJ2-3, with 8 positions matching TRBD1. There are 13 residues in the CDR3. Unmatched junction bases numbered 2, after V lost 8 bases and J lost 1 base. In germline, CDR1 is ENHRY, CDR2 SYGVKD. CDR3 region: CAIGTGGTDTQYF. The DNA of the CDR3 is TGTGCCATCGGGACAGGCGGCACAGATACGCAGTATTTT.

V and J are TRBV11-2 and TRBJ1-6, with 9 positions matching TRBD1. Trimming took 5 bases from V and 5 from J; bases not matched to a gene: 7. The CDR3 sequence is 16 residues long. Germline V CDR1 and CDR2: SGHAT, FQNNGV. CDR3 protein: CASSLGQGPNNSPLHF. The CDR3 region has the DNA TGTGCCAGCAGCCTGGGACAGGGACCGAATAATTCACCCCTCCACTTT.

J is TRBJ1-1 and V is TRBV2; 7 bases align to TRBD1. The germline V gene has CDR1 SNHLY and CDR2 FYNNEI. The V gene end was trimmed by 8 bases and the J gene end by 7 bases; junction bases not matched to a gene: 7. The CDR3 sequence is 12 residues long. CDR3 residues: CASSRQGGEAFF. DNA of the CDR3: TGTGCCAGCTCAAGACAGGGCGGTGAAGCTTTCTTT.

The V gene is TRBV29-1, the J gene TRBJ1-3, with 7 bases identical to TRBD1. Unmatched junction bases numbered 5, after V lost 4 bases and J lost 2 bases. The CDR3 is 14 amino acids. Germline values: CDR1 SQVTM, CDR2 ANQGSEA. The CDR3 coding sequence is TGCAGCGTTGTTCAGGGGGTTGCTGGAAACACCATATATTTT. Amino acids: CSVVQGVAGNTIYF.

The chain combines TRBV25-1 with TRBJ2-5; possible D gene TRBD2, 5 bases. V was clipped by 2 bases and J by 0 bases, with 7 bases between them. The germline CDR1 and CDR2 sequences are MGHDK and SYGVNS. CDR3 size: 14 residues. CDR3: CASSEGADQETQYF. The CDR3, as DNA: TGTGCCAGCAGTGAAGGAGCGGACCAAGAGACCCAGTACTTC.

The chain combines TRBV28 with TRBJ2-7; tentatively, D is TRBD1 (6 bases). The CDR3 extends over 14 amino acids. The germline V gene encodes CDR1 MDHEN and CDR2 SYDVKM. Trimming left V 7 bases short and J 0 bases short, with 13 bases between. The CDR3 bases are TGTGCCAGCATGTTGCAGGGGAGCTCCTACGAGCAGTACTTC. This gives the protein CASMLQGSSYEQYF.

V and J are TRBV28 and TRBJ1-2; 9 nucleotides agree with TRBD1. Germline V gene lookup returns CDR1 MDHEN and CDR2 SYDVKM. Trimming removed 2 bases from V and 7 bases from J; junction bases left unmatched: 2. The CDR3 runs to 13 residues. The CDR3 protein is CASSLTGGLGYTF. The CDR3 DNA reads as TGTGCCAGCAGTTTAACAGGGGGCCTTGGCTACACCTTC.

V gene TRBV5-6 combines with J gene TRBJ1-4, with D possibly being TRBD1 (5 bases). Germline V lookup: CDR1 SGHDT, CDR2 YYEEEE. This CDR3 spans 14 amino acids. V was pared by 7 bases and J by 7 bases, with 17 bases between. The CDR3 reads CASEERGAPEKLFF. In DNA, the CDR3 is TGTGCCAGCGAAGAAAGGGGCGCTCCTGAAAAACTGTTTTTT.

V usage is TRBV11-2 and J usage is TRBJ2-5; weak D call: TRBD2 (5 bases). The CDR3 totals 14 residues. Germline CDR1 reads SGHAT; CDR2 reads FQNNGV. V lost 1 base and J lost 7, with 13 bases in between. The chain's CDR3 is CASSLVKGAGTQYF. In DNA, the CDR3 is TGTGCCAGCAGCTTAGTCAAGGGAGCAGGGACCCAGTACTTC.